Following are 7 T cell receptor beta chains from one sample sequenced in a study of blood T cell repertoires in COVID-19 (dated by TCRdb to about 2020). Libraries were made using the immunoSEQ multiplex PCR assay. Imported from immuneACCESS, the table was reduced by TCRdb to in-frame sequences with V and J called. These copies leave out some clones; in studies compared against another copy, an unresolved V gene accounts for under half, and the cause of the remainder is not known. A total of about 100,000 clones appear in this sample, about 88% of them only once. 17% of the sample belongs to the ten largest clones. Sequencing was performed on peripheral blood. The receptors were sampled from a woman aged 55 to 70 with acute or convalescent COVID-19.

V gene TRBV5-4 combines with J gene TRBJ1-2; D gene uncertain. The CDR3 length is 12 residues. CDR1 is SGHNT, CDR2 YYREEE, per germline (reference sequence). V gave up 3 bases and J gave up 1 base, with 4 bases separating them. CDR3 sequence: CASSSINYGYTF. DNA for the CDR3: TGTGCCAGCAGCTCAATTAACTATGGCTACACCTTC. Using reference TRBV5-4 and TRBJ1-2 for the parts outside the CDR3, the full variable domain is ETGVTQSPTHLIKTRGQQVTLRCSSQSGHNTVSWYQQALGQGPQFIFQYYREEENGRGNFPPRFSGLQFPNYSSELNVNALELDDSALYLCASSSINYGYTFGSGTRLTVV.

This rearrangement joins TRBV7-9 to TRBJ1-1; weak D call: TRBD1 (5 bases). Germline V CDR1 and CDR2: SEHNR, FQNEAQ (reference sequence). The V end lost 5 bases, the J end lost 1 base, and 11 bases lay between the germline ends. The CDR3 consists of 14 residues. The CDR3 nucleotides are TGTGCCAGCAGCCGGACGACAGAGAACACTGAAGCTTTCTTT. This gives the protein CASSRTTENTEAFF.

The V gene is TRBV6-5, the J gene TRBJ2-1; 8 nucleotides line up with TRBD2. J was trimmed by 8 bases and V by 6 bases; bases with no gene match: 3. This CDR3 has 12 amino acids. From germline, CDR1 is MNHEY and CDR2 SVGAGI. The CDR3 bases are TGTGCCAGCAGCCGGGGGGGGGATGAGCAGTTCTTC. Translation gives CASSRGGDEQFF.

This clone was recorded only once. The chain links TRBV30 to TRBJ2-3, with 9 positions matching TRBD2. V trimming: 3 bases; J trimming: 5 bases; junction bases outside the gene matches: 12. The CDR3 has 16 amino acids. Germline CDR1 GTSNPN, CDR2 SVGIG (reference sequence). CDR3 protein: CAWSPLVAGAGDTQYF. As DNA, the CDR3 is TGTGCCTGGAGCCCCTTGGTAGCGGGGGCGGGAGATACGCAGTATTTT.

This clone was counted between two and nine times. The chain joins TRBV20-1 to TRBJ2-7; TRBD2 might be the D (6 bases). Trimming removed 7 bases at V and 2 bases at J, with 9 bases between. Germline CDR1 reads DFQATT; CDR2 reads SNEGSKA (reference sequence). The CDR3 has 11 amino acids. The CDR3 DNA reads TGCAGTGGACTAGAGACCTACGAGCAGTACTTC. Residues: CSGLETYEQYF.

Written as DNA, the CDR3 is TGTGCCAGCAGGGGAAAAGCGGGGGGGAGGACCCAGTACTTC. As protein: CASRGKAGGRTQYF. This chain joins TRBV2 and TRBJ2-5; the match to TRBD2 covers 10 bases. The CDR3 has 14 amino acids. V lost 6 bases and J lost 7; bases outside the gene matches: 8. Germline V lookup: CDR1 SNHLY, CDR2 FYNNEI.

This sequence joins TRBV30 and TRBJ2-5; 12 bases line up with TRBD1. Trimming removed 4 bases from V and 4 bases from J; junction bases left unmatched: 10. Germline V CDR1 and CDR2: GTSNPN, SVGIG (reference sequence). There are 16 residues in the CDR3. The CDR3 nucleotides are TGTGCCTGGACGCCGGGACAGGGGGCTTGGGGAGAGACCCAGTACTTC. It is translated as CAWTPGQGAWGETQYF.